This is a list of T cell receptor beta chains from one sample in a study of cytotoxic CD8 clonotypes in ibrutinib-treated CLL. Assay: immunoSEQ multiplex PCR; the TCRdb copy retains only in-frame clones and omits some. The sample has about 76,000 clones, over 65% seen once. This specimen consisted of PBMCs, obtained after 24 months of ibrutinib treatment. The receptors were gathered from a human donor with chronic lymphocytic leukemia. CDR3s leave out the opening cysteine and the closing phenylalanine or tryptophan.

v_call cdr3_aa
TRBV18 ASSPDGTTTGELF
TRBV4-3 ASSQRGTYEQY
TRBV27 ASSLYPPYSGNTIY
TRBV29-1 SGGAYEQY
TRBV21-1 ASSEGLAGYNEQF
TRBV19 ASGRQGRYGYT
TRBV4-2 ASSLQPGLAGNGELF
TRBV10-2 ASSESKGEKLF
TRBV7-9 ASSFTDDTGELF
TRBV11-2 ASRGTSGRVDEQY
TRBV28 ASSSLVADTQY
TRBV28 ASSFGGIAYEQY
TRBV7-9 ASSLVDGRAIETQY
TRBV28 ASSSQGAANEKLF
TRBV11-2 ASSSSSTMTYEQY
TRBV7-2 ASSPTRTSGEQY
TRBV10-3 AISGKASGTYEQY
TRBV5-1 ASSDRSSYNEQF
TRBV2 ASSGEVAAQY
TRBV10-3 AISDPASGLSTDTQY
TRBV7-2 ASSSQTGTLISYEQY
TRBV7-9 ASSLAMGTGFYTGELF
TRBV18 ASSPETRTEAF
TRBV2 ASSAGGGYYGYT
TRBV4-1 ASSSGTVELYGYT
TRBV5-6 ASSLLIAALVGTEAF
TRBV19 ASSNGASSTDTQY
TRBV28 ASSLRQGLGEKLF
TRBV5-1 ASSIEETQY
TRBV19 ASSDRDRGQETQY
TRBV7-6 ASSLAAGDSYEQY
TRBV5-1 ASSFYDTEGTQY
TRBV28 ASSFSTDTQY
TRBV4-1 ASSQDGGPGGNEQF
TRBV5-1 ASSADRGVETQY
TRBV14 ASSQSPGKYGYT
TRBV5-4 ASSKRTGGYTGELF
TRBV7-9 ASSSYRVEVGAQH